A selection of T cell receptor beta chains follows, all from one sample in a study of cytomegalovirus exposure and HLA in healthy donors. This table comes from immunoSEQ multiplex PCR, and its TCRdb copy is limited to in-frame clones, with some not included. The sample table includes around 33,000 clones. The sequencing input was PBMCs. These receptors were taken from a woman aged 40 to 55 in good health and CMV-seropositive. CDR3s leave out the opening cysteine and the closing phenylalanine or tryptophan. The D gene is left open where the match is weak.

j_gene	d_gene	v_gene	len	CDR3aa
TRBJ2-3	TRBD2	TRBV19	13	ASSVPGLWIDTQY
TRBJ2-2	TRBD2	TRBV10-3	13	AIRLAGSNTGELF
TRBJ2-7	TRBD2	TRBV11-2	13	ASSQSGRVNYEQY
TRBJ2-5	TRBD2	TRBV14	14	ASSQGAFAGEETQY
TRBJ2-7	TRBD1	TRBV30	13	AWSVPGQGIYEQY
TRBJ2-5	TRBD2	TRBV18	12	ASSLTSGEETQY
TRBJ2-1	TRBD2	TRBV30	14	AWSSLSGIPPGEQF
TRBJ2-3	TRBD2	TRBV19	15	ASSIITSGINTDTQY
TRBJ2-7	NA	TRBV6-6	12	ASSKGGAGAEQY
TRBJ2-1	TRBD2	TRBV10-2	15	ASSESGSTSGYNEQF
TRBJ1-2	NA	TRBV29-1	9	SAQGGYGYT
TRBJ2-1	NA	TRBV4-1	13	ASSQEGRSVNEQF
TRBJ1-4	NA	TRBV14	13	ASSQDPGYYEKLF
TRBJ2-6	NA	TRBV6-1	12	ASGEGTGANVLT
TRBJ1-2	TRBD1	TRBV2	12	ASIPGQGVYGYT
TRBJ2-2	NA	TRBV29-1	10	SVAGDTGELF
TRBJ2-7	TRBD2	TRBV7-9	14	ASSSAVSGGIYEQY
TRBJ1-2	TRBD1	TRBV19	12	ASSRNRGNYGYT
TRBJ2-5	NA	TRBV2	10	ASSGISGNQY
TRBJ1-1	NA	TRBV6-5	13	ASSYGARWDTEAF
TRBJ2-2	TRBD2	TRBV19	14	ASSPLAGANTGELF
TRBJ2-7	TRBD2	TRBV5-8	13	ASSLAGVLKGEQY
TRBJ2-7	TRBD2	TRBV2	13	ASSYSGRGTYEQY
TRBJ2-3	NA	TRBV9	11	ASSVTSTDTQY
TRBJ2-1	TRBD2	TRBV18	13	ASSRGTTQTNEQF
TRBJ1-1	NA	TRBV14	13	ASSQVRGRVTEAF
TRBJ1-1	NA	TRBV7-2	12	ASNHPGMGTEAF
TRBJ2-4	TRBD2	TRBV18	16	ASSPGLAGGGAKNIQY
TRBJ2-7	NA	TRBV6-5	13	ASSPYSGTAYEQY
TRBJ2-7	NA	TRBV4-1	12	ASSQEGAVGRLY
NA	NA	TRBV27	13	ASTPSAGALYEQY
TRBJ1-2	NA	TRBV4-2	9	ASSQEGGYT